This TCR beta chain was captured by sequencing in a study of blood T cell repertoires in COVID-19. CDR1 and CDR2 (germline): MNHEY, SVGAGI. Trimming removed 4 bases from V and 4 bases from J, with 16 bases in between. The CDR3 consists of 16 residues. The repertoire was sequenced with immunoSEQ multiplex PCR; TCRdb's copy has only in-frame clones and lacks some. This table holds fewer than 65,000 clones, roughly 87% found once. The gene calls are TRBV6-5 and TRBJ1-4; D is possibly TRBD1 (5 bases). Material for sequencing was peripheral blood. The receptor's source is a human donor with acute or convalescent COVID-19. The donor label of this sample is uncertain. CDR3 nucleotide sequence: TGTGCCAGCAGTTTCCAGACAGAATCAGATAATGAAAAACTGTTTTTT. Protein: CASSFQTESDNEKLFF.